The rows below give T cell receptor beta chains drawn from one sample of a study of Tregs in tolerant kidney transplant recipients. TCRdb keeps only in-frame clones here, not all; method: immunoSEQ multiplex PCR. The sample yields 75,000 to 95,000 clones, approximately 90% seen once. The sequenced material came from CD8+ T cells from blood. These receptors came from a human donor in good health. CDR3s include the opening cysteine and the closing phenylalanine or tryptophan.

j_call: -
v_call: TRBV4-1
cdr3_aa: CASSQETGHPYEQYF

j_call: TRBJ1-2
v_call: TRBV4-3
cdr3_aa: CASSQDWGGGYGYTF

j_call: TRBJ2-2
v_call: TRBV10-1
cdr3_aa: CASSPAMFWGSNTGELFF

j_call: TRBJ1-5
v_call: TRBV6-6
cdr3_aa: CASSYLGGNQPQHF

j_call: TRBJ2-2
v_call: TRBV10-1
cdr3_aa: CASSETGAGNGELFF

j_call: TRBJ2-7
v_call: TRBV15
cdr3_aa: CATSRDTGPYEQYF

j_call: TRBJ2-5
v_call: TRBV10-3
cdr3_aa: CAISESGGVVETQYF

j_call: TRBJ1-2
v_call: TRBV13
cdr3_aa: CASSPGQGPYGYTF

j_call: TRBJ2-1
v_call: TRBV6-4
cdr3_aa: CASAPLAGESNEQFF

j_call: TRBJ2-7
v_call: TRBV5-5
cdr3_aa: CASSLAGTSYEQYF

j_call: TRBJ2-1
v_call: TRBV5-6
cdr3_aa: CASSPPGTDYDEQFF

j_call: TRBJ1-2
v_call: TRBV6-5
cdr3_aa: CASSYGETGGSYGYTF

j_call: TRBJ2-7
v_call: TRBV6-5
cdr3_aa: CASSSGRYEQYF

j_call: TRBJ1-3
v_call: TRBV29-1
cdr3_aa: CSVGREGNTIYF

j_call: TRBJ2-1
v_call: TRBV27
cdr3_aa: CASSTSGFYNEQFF

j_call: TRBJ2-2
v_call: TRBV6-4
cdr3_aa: CASSDTTGAGELFF

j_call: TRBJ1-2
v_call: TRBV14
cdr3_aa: CASSPPGAVHGYTF

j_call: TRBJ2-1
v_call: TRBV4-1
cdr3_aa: CASSPLSGSSYNEQFF

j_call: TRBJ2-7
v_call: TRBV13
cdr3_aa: CASSPRVSREQYF

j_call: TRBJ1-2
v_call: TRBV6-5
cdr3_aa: CASTGDYGYTF

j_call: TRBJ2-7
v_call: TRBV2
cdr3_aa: CASWTRDGASGDWGEQYF

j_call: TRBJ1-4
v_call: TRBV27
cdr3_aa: CASSFQSTNEKLFF

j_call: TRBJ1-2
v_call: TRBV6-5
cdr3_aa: CASSEGQGADGYTF

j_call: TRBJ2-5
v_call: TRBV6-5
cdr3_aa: CASSYSPDGSEETQYF

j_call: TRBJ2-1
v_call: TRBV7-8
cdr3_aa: CASSSDHVLNSYNEQFF

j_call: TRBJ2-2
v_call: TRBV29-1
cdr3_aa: CSALTDSNTGELFF

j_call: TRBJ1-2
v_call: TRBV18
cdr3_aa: CASSPPTESYGYTF

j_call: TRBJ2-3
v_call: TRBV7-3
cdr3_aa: CASSLGGPDTQYF

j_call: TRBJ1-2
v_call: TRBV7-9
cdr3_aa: CASSPPPNYGYTF

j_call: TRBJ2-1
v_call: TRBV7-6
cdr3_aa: CASSSAGTSVYNEQFF

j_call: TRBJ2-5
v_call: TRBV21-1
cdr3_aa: CASSKAWSLRDQETQYF

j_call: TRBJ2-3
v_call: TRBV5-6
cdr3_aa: CASSLVGPSTDTQYF

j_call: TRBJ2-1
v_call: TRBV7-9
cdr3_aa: CASSLESSGGAQFF

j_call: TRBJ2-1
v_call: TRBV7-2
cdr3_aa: CASSLGFSGRGYNEQFF

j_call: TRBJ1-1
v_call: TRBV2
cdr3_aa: CASSSNTEAFF

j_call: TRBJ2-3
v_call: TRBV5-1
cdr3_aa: CASSLVGRQGTFTDTQYF

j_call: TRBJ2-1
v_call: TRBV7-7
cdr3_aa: CASSLKGEDNEQFF

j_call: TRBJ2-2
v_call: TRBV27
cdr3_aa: CASSFVTGNWRNTGELFF

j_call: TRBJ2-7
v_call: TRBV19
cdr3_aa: CASQDGRGEQYF

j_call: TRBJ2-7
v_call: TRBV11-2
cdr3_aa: CASSLYEQYF

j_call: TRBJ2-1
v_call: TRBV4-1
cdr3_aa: CASSLRGGLDEQFF

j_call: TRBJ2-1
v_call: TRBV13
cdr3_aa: CASSVPSGTNEQFF

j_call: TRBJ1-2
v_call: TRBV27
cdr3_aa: CASSLGGDGYGYTF

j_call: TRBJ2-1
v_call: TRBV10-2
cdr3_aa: CASSVGREGYNEQFF

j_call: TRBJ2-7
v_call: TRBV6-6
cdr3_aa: CASSWLAGETHEQYF

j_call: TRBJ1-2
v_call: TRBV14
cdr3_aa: CASSQAHTDYDNYGYTF

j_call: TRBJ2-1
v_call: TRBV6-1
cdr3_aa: CASSESGLYLAGGLYNEQFF

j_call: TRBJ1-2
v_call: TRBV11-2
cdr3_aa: CASSLDTGGDYGYTF

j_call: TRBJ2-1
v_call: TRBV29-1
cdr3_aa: CSTQGDSGSAGEQFF

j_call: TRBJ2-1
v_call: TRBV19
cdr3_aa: CASSITSGGGNEQFF